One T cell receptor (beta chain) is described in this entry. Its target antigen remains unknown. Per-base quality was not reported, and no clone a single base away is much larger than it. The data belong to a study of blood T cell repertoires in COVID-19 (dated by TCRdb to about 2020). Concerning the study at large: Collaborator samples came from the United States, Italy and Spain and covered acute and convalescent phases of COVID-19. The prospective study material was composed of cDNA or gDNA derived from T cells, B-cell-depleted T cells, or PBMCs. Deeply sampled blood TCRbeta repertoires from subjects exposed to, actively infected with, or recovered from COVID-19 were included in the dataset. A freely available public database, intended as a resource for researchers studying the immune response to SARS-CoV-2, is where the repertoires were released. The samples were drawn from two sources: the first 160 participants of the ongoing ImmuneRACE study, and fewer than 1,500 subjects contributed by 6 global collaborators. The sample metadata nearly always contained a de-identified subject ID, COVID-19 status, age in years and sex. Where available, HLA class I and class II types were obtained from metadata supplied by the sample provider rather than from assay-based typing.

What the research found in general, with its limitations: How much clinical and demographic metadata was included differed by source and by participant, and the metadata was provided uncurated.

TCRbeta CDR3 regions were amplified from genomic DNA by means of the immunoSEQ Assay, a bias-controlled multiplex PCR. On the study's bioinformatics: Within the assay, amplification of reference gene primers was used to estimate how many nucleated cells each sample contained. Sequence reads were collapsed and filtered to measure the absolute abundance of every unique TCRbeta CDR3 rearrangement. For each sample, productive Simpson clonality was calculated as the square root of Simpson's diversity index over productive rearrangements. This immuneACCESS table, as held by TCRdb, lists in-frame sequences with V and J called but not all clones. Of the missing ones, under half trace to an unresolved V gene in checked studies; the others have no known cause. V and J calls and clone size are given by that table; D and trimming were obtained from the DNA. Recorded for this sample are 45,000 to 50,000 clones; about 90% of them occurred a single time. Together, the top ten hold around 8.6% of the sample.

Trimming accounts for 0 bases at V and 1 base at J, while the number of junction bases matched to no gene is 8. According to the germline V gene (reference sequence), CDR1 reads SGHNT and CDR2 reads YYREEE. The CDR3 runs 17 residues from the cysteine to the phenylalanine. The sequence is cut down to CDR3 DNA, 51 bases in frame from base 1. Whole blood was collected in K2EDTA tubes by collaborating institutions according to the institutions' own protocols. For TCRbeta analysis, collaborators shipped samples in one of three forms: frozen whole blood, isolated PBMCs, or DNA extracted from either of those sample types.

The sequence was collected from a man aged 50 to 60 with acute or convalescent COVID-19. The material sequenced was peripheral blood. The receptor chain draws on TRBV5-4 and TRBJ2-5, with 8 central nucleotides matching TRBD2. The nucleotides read TGTGCCAGCAGCTTGGTGGGTCACGGGGGGGTCCAAGAGACCCAGTACTTC. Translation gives CASSLVGHGGVQETQYF.